The rows below give T cell receptor beta chains drawn from one sample of a study of CD4 T cell repertoires in COVID-19. These receptors are not linked to any known antigen. The assay was immunoSEQ multiplex PCR, and TCRdb's table has in-frame clones only and misses some. The sample consists of several hundred clones, over 15% of them appearing once. Here the sequenced sample was circulating follicular helper CD4+ T cells, cultured in vitro, taken after recovery from COVID-19. The origin of the receptors is a human donor who had COVID-19. The CDR3 runs from the conserved cysteine through the conserved F or W. The D gene is left open where the match is weak. Rows give clone size only sometimes, using once, few, many, or a class for an expanded clone.

clone_size j_call v_call d_call cdr3_aa cdr3_nt
NA TRBJ1-1 TRBV25-1 NA CASSELGSMNTEAFF TGTGCCAGCAGTGAATTAGGGAGCATGAACACTGAAGCTTTCTTT
few TRBJ2-7 TRBV5-1 NA CASSFTGTGSYEQYF TGCGCCAGCAGCTTTACCGGGACGGGAAGCTACGAGCAGTACTTC
few TRBJ1-4 TRBV7-2 NA CASSPPAENEKLFF TGTGCCAGCAGCCCCCCGGCAGAGAATGAAAAACTGTTTTTT
NA TRBJ1-2 TRBV6-5 NA CASSYSGEGNYGYTF TGTGCCAGCAGTTACTCGGGGGAGGGGAACTATGGCTACACCTTC
few TRBJ2-5 TRBV7-3 TRBD2 CASSRGLAAETQYF TGTGCCAGCAGCCGTGGACTAGCGGCAGAGACCCAGTACTTC
few TRBJ2-5 TRBV14 TRBD1 CASSRGFKTGEETQYF TGTGCCAGCAGCCGAGGGTTTAAGACAGGGGAAGAGACCCAGTACTTC
medium-sized TRBJ2-5 TRBV7-8 NA CASSSTIRDLPIQYF TGTGCCAGCAGCTCCACGATCCGGGACCTCCCAATCCAGTACTTC
large TRBJ1-6 TRBV4-1 TRBD1 CASSQYGQGNSPLHF TGCGCCAGCAGCCAATACGGACAGGGGAATTCACCCCTCCACTTT
NA TRBJ2-1 TRBV2 NA CASSGGPGRTEQFF TGTGCCAGCAGTGGTGGCCCGGGACGGACTGAGCAGTTCTTC
NA TRBJ2-2 TRBV7-2 NA CASSLKRQPTGELFF TGTGCCAGCAGCTTAAAAAGGCAGCCTACCGGGGAGCTGTTTTTT
large TRBJ2-2 TRBV6-6 NA CASTLEGAYTGELFF TGTGCCAGCACCCTCGAAGGGGCGTACACCGGGGAGCTGTTTTTT
large TRBJ1-2 TRBV6-6 NA CAANQNYGYTF TGTGCCGCGAACCAAAACTATGGCTACACCTTC
NA TRBJ2-2 TRBV5-4 NA CASSPDPPGELFF TGTGCCAGCAGCCCCGACCCCCCCGGGGAGCTGTTTTTT
large TRBJ2-5 TRBV11-2 NA CASSLGPQGETQYF TGTGCCAGCAGCTTAGGTCCCCAGGGAGAGACCCAGTACTTC
medium-sized TRBJ1-2 TRBV6-1 NA CASSEITGNGYTF TGTGCCAGCAGTGAAATAACAGGGAATGGCTACACCTTC
few TRBJ1-5 TRBV19 NA CASSQTGGNQPQHF TGTGCCAGTAGTCAAACGGGGGGGAATCAGCCCCAGCATTTT
medium-sized TRBJ2-2 TRBV5-8 NA CASSPGQFNTGELFF TGTGCCAGCAGCCCAGGACAGTTTAACACCGGGGAGCTGTTTTTT
large TRBJ1-1 TRBV12-3/TRBV12-4 NA CASSLTGNTEAFF TGTGCCAGCAGTTTAACAGGGAACACTGAAGCTTTCTTT
NA TRBJ1-5 TRBV6-2/TRBV6-3 NA CASSRAGSNQPQHF TGTGCCAGCAGCAGGGCAGGTAGCAATCAGCCCCAGCATTTT
NA TRBJ1-6 TRBV18 NA CASSEQGTRSPLHF TGTGCCAGCTCAGAGCAGGGGACTCGATCACCCCTCCACTTT
medium-sized TRBJ2-2 TRBV5-6 TRBD1 CASSLVLTGGTGELFF TGTGCCAGCAGCTTGGTATTGACAGGGGGTACCGGGGAGCTGTTTTTT
few TRBJ2-7 TRBV5-1 TRBD1 CASSQMTGVDYEQYF TGCGCCAGCAGCCAAATGACAGGGGTAGACTACGAGCAGTACTTC
medium-sized TRBJ2-3 TRBV11-3 NA CASSLSRGEAGILTDTQYF TGTGCCAGCAGCTTATCTAGGGGAGAGGCTGGGATCCTCACAGATACGCAGTATTTT
large TRBJ2-5 TRBV5-1 NA CASSLGQGGPETQYF TGCGCCAGCAGCTTGGGGCAGGGGGGACCAGAGACCCAGTACTTC
few TRBJ2-3 TRBV7-2 NA CASSSERGTDTQYF TGTGCCAGCAGCTCAGAGAGGGGGACAGATACGCAGTATTTT
large TRBJ2-1 TRBV12-3/TRBV12-4 NA CASSFSNEQFF TGTGCCAGCAGTTTTTCAAATGAGCAGTTCTTC
medium-sized TRBJ1-1 TRBV5-1 NA CASSLAWGPEAEAFF TGCGCCAGCAGCTTGGCGTGGGGCCCGGAAGCTGAAGCTTTCTTT
medium-sized TRBJ1-5 TRBV19 TRBD1 CASTGTGGNQPQHF TGTGCCAGTACGGGAACAGGGGGAAATCAGCCCCAGCATTTT
few TRBJ2-3 TRBV7-6 TRBD2 CASSLVGSSGVTDTQYF TGTGCCAGCAGCTTAGTAGGGTCTAGCGGGGTCACAGATACGCAGTATTTT
few TRBJ1-5 TRBV18 NA CASSPPGGEPQHF TGTGCCAGCTCACCACCGGGCGGGGAGCCCCAGCATTTT
NA TRBJ2-1 TRBV19 NA CASSILGEQFF TGTGCCAGTAGTATCTTAGGTGAGCAGTTCTTC
NA TRBJ2-3 TRBV6-5 NA CASSYSPPPGTDTQYF TGTGCCAGCAGTTACTCGCCGCCCCCGGGCACAGATACGCAGTATTTT
NA TRBJ2-3 TRBV19 TRBD2 CASRVTSASTDTQYF TGTGCCAGTAGGGTTACTAGCGCCAGCACAGATACGCAGTATTTT
NA TRBJ2-1 TRBV3-1/TRBV3-2 NA CASSPERGPHNEQFF TGTGCCAGCAGCCCGGAGAGGGGCCCGCACAATGAGCAGTTCTTC
medium-sized TRBJ2-5 TRBV19 TRBD1 CASRVTGVSQETQYF TGTGCCAGTAGAGTGACAGGGGTGAGTCAAGAGACCCAGTACTTC
large TRBJ2-1 TRBV30 TRBD2 CAWSLSGYYEQFF TGTGCCTGGAGTCTTAGCGGGTACTATGAGCAGTTCTTC
medium-sized TRBJ1-3 TRBV30 TRBD1 CAWSITGGIGNTIYF TGTGCCTGGAGTATAACAGGGGGAATAGGAAACACCATATATTTT
large TRBJ2-5 TRBV4-3 NA CASSQEDGGETQYF TGCGCCAGCAGCCAAGAGGACGGGGGCGAGACCCAGTACTTC
few TRBJ2-1 TRBV7-3 TRBD1 CASSLTPLGGLYNEQFF TGTGCCAGCAGCTTAACCCCTCTAGGGGGCCTCTACAATGAGCAGTTCTTC
large TRBJ1-2 TRBV6-6 NA CASSWARPNYGYTF TGTGCCAGCAGTTGGGCCCGTCCAAACTATGGCTACACCTTC
medium-sized TRBJ2-7 TRBV5-5 TRBD2 CASSLALAGYYEQYF TGTGCCAGCAGCTTGGCACTAGCGGGGTACTACGAGCAGTACTTC
NA TRBJ2-7 TRBV7-3 TRBD1 CASSRDRDGEQYF TGTGCCAGCAGCCGGGACAGGGACGGCGAGCAGTACTTC
medium-sized TRBJ1-3 TRBV5-1 NA CASSLGGENTIYF TGCGCCAGCAGCTTGGGAGGGGAAAACACCATATATTTT
large TRBJ1-1 TRBV19 TRBD1 CASRDRVGLNTEAFF TGTGCCAGTAGGGACAGGGTGGGTCTGAACACTGAAGCTTTCTTT
NA TRBJ1-2 TRBV30 TRBD1 CAWKPGQGLYGYTF TGTGCCTGGAAGCCGGGACAGGGGCTCTATGGCTACACCTTC
medium-sized TRBJ1-2 TRBV4-3 TRBD1 CASSQETGYYGYTF TGCGCCAGCAGCCAAGAGACAGGGTACTATGGCTACACCTTC
large TRBJ2-7 TRBV10-3 NA CAISERLTYEQYF TGTGCCATCAGTGAGCGACTAACCTACGAGCAGTACTTC